Shown below are 11 T cell receptor beta chains from a single sample sequenced in a study of blood T cells in healthy people across ages. For the second PCR, which ran for roughly 6 to 12 cycles, a sample-barcoded 5' primer and a J-beta primer mix were used. One entry per CDR3 protein, called by TCRdb with MiXCR from the 5' RACE reads. The repertoire has about 680,000 distinct CDR3 sequences, 49% of them found once; the top ten carry approximately 32%. The sequenced sample consisted of blood. The receptors were gathered from a woman aged 55 to 70 in good health.

This clonotype was found once. The chain couples TRBV6-1 to TRBJ2-7, with 7 bases fitting TRBD2. Germline trimming cut 5 bases from V and 0 bases from J; bases unmatched to any gene: 13. CDR1 MNHNS and CDR2 SASEGT come from the germline V gene. This CDR3 has 17 amino acids. The CDR3 protein is CASSPNIKRGPSYEQYF. The CDR3 bases are TGTGCCAGCAGTCCCAATATTAAGCGGGGTCCCTCCTACGAGCAGTACTTC.

This clonotype has just a few counts. V is TRBV29-1 and J is TRBJ2-1; D perhaps matches TRBD2 (5 bases). The length of the CDR3 is 16 residues. Germline V gene data show CDR1 as SQVTM and CDR2 as ANQGSEA. The V gene lost 2 bases and the J gene lost 5 bases, with 19 bases spanning the gap. The CDR3 sequence: CSVESGKSSVHNEQFF. CDR3 DNA: TGCAGCGTTGAATCCGGGAAGTCTAGTGTGCACAATGAGCAGTTCTTC.

Concerning this clonotype: Germline is not matched at one junction end, which may reflect a read error. J is TRBJ2-3 and V is TRBV5-1, with D maybe TRBD1 (6 bases). CDR1 is SGHRS and CDR2 is YFSETQ in the germline V gene. This CDR3 region has 17 residues. For the CDR3, the DNA is TGCGTCAGCAGCTTCGGAGACCGGCAGGGTAGGGGGGATACGCAGTATTTT. It is translated as CVSSFGDRQGRGDTQYF.

V gene TRBV6-5 combines with J gene TRBJ2-4; 10 nucleotides line up with TRBD1. The J call may not be correct, given that the DNA end is closer to TRBJ2-7. Germline V lookup: CDR1 MNHEY, CDR2 SVGAGI. There are 16 residues in the CDR3. The CDR3 bases are TGTGCCAGCAGCCGTCCCGGGACAGGGGTTGTCTACGAGCAGTACTTC. Translating gives CASSRPGTGVVYEQYF.

A word on this clonotype: The junction departs from the called germline gene at one end, perhaps through a read error. J is TRBJ2-1 and V is TRBV6-6; D tentatively reads TRBD1 or TRBD2 (5 bases each). The CDR3 runs 17 residues. Germline loops: CDR1 MNHNY, CDR2 SVGAGI (reference sequence). The CDR3 loop is CASSYTGTHSSYNEQFF. For the CDR3, the DNA is TGTGCCAGCAGTTACACCGGGACCCACAGCTCCTATAATGAGCAGTTCTTC.

This clonotype occurred a few times. V usage is TRBV6-2 or TRBV6-3 and J usage is TRBJ2-1; D gene ambiguous. Germline CDR1 is MNHEY and CDR2 is SVGEGT. The CDR3 is 12 amino acids. The ends were cut back, 8 bases at V and 4 bases at J, with 9 bases in the middle. In DNA form, the CDR3 reads TGTGCCAGCCAATTGGGGTACAATGAGCAGTTCTTC. Amino acids: CASQLGYNEQFF.

The chain employs TRBV6-6 and TRBJ2-5; 7 bases are a match to TRBD1. TRBJ2-7 matches the DNA end more closely, so the J call is doubtful. Germline V CDR1 and CDR2: MNHNY, SVGAGI (reference sequence). The CDR3 extends over 13 amino acids. The CDR3 sequence: CASSYTTGREQYF. The DNA for the CDR3 is TGTGCCAGCAGTTACACGACAGGGCGCGAGCAGTACTTC.

This clonotype has only a few counts. This rearrangement joins TRBV24-1 to TRBJ1-2, with unresolved D. The CDR3 loop spans 15 amino acids. CDR1 is KGHDR and CDR2 is SFDVKD in the germline V gene. Between the trimmed V and J ends, which lost 4 bases and 4 bases, there was a span of 15 bases. CDR3 region: CATSDPAGSGYGYTF. CDR3 bases: TGTGCCACCAGTGACCCCGCAGGTTCGGGCTATGGCTACACCTTC.

CDR3 protein: CASGGWGGGEQYF. The CDR3 DNA sequence: TGTGCCAGCGGAGGTTGGGGGGGCGGAGAGCAGTACTTC. The chain is built from TRBV28 and TRBJ2-7, with D maybe TRBD2 (7 bases). The CDR3 spans 13 residues. CDR1 MDHEN and CDR2 SYDVKM come from the germline V gene. The germline V and J ends were trimmed by 8 bases and 7 bases, with 18 bases remaining between them.

Of note for this clonotype: This sequence may be a read error, since a much larger clone differs from it by one base. The V and J genes are TRBV7-2 and TRBJ2-3; 8 bases are a match to TRBD1. CDR3 length equals 15 residues. Looked up from germline, CDR1 is SGHTA and CDR2 is FQGNSA. Losses at the gene ends were 5 bases for V and 5 bases for J; bases not matched to a gene: 9. This chain's CDR3 is CASSLGQGWGDTQYF. CDR3 DNA sequence: TGTGCCAGCAGCCTCGGACAGGGCTGGGGAGATACGCAGTATTTT.

This clonotype has just a few counts. The chain links TRBV29-1 to TRBJ2-7; TRBD1 matches at 8 bases. This CDR3 region has 12 residues. Germline V lookup: CDR1 SQVTM, CDR2 ANQGSEA. The junction had 3 bases not matched to a gene; V was cut back by 5 bases and J by 3 bases. The CDR3 reads CSVTGQDYEQYF. The CDR3 DNA reads TGCAGCGTTACGGGACAGGACTACGAGCAGTACTTC.